This entry is about one TCR beta chain. Antigen unknown. These data are taken from a study of Ad26.COV2.S vaccination and SARS-CoV-2 variants. Study-wide background: Intramuscularly, Ad26.COV2.S was given either once or twice, 56 days apart. Notes on the study in general: Recipients of either vaccine or placebo displayed similar breadth of non-spike TCRs. While placebo recipients had lower spike-specific TCR breadth, vaccine recipients had more.

The protocol was immunoSEQ multiplex PCR, while the TCRdb copy is restricted to in-frame clones and leaves out a portion. The sample consists of some 480,000 clones, 87% of them appearing once. Germline lookup yields CDR1 MGHRA and CDR2 YSYEKL. The CDR3 has 18 residues. V shed 6 bases and J 0 bases; nucleotides not matched to a gene: 11. Documented treatment: roughly 19 received Ad26.COV2.S at low or high dose, single or two shots; about 5 received placebo; per-sample allocation not given. Following the first vaccine or placebo injection, samples were taken on day 63. The sequences come from peripheral blood, collected in a trial of Ad26.COV2.S vaccine versus placebo. The chain uses TRBV4-1 and TRBJ1-3; the match to TRBD1 covers 10 bases. This clonotype was sampled from a person between 18 and 65 years old who received the Ad26.COV2.S COVID-19 vaccine or a placebo. The CDR3 is CASRSVGTGVSSGNTIYF. The CDR3 nucleotides read TGCGCCAGCAGGTCAGTCGGGACAGGGGTCAGCTCTGGAAACACCATATATTTT.